A selection of T cell receptor beta chains follows, all from one sample in a study of post-analysis software for immune sequencing data. TCRdb reprocessed the PCR reads via MiXCR and lists one record per CDR3 protein. In the table there are 550,000 to 700,000 distinct CDR3 sequences, roughly 46% of which are singletons. Sequenced: blood. The receptors originated from a girl between 5 and 17 years old with multiple sclerosis. Each CDR3 is given without its conserved first and last residue.

v_call	j_call	cdr3_aa
TRBV11-3	TRBJ1-5	ASSPWTGGYSNQPQH
TRBV6-2/TRBV6-3	TRBJ2-1	ASSSVAGGPGNEQF
TRBV29-1	TRBJ2-1	SVEGLPNEQF
TRBV29-1	TRBJ2-5	SVRNRDREETQY
TRBV27	TRBJ1-5	ASSRETDQPQH
TRBV12-3/TRBV12-4	TRBJ2-1	ASSGIAEQF
TRBV7-9	TRBJ1-1	ASSLASGQLNSYTEAF
TRBV5-1	TRBJ2-4	ASRRTPTLAKNIQY
TRBV12-3/TRBV12-4	TRBJ1-2	ASSSITGGPAGYT
TRBV20-1	TRBJ1-1	SATPPSGEKEAF
TRBV7-9	TRBJ2-5	ASTSGETQY
TRBV5-1	TRBJ2-7	ASSPDRGLGYEQY
TRBV5-1	NA	ASMKRQGYEQY
TRBV12-3/TRBV12-4	TRBJ2-1	ASRIAGYNEQF
TRBV4-1	TRBJ1-5	ASSQEGTGRQPQH
TRBV12-3/TRBV12-4	TRBJ1-1	ASSSRGLNTEAF
TRBV12-3/TRBV12-4	TRBJ2-1	ASSLASPNEQF
TRBV5-1	TRBJ1-1	ASSWGSSGDTEAF
TRBV5-1	TRBJ2-1	ASSGGLDYNEQF
TRBV7-3	TRBJ2-2	ASSLSGPRTGELF
TRBV20-1	TRBJ1-6	SARATGISNSPLH
TRBV7-9	TRBJ2-4	ASSPQGDRGPLAKNIQY
TRBV12-3/TRBV12-4	TRBJ1-2	ASSYGPYGYT
TRBV5-1	TRBJ2-1	ASSLARPGEQF
TRBV12-3/TRBV12-4	TRBJ2-5	ASTEGLAEETQY
TRBV4-2	TRBJ2-6	ASSQEDSRSSGANVRT
TRBV6-6	TRBJ1-5	ASKQGTTRRPQH
TRBV10-3	TRBJ2-7	AISDQVDRAYEQY
TRBV7-2	TRBJ2-5	ASSTHRGQETQY
TRBV7-2	TRBJ2-7	ATAWGQASYEQY
TRBV7-9	TRBJ2-5	ASSFDRGLKETQY
TRBV20-1	NA	SASGPTSRETQY
TRBV7-3	TRBJ2-1	ASSLNQPGQGSDEQF
TRBV6-5	TRBJ2-1	ASSYSAASGVYNEQF
TRBV7-2	TRBJ2-5	ASSLALGRGFQETQY
TRBV6-6	TRBJ1-2	ASSYPTGRIGYGYT
TRBV4-1	TRBJ2-2	ASSQGQHTGELF